A selection of T cell receptor beta chains follows, all from one sample in a study of sequential checkpoint blockade in melanoma. Assay: immunoSEQ multiplex PCR; the TCRdb copy retains only in-frame clones and omits some. The sample has fewer than 11,000 clones; around four fifths are singletons. Sequenced material: CD8+ T cells sorted from blood (inferred from file names), taken from a patient given nivolumab and ipilimumab in sequence. The source is a human donor with melanoma. CDR3s include the opening cysteine and the closing phenylalanine or tryptophan. The order of the fields is CDR3 length, V gene, clone size, J gene, D gene, CDR3 DNA, CDR3 protein. A D gene is named only where the DNA matches it firmly. Clone size is not always given. Where it is, it says once, few, many or a class for expanded clones.

cdr3_length: 15; v_call: TRBV4-1; clone_size: NA; j_call: TRBJ2-5; d_call: NA; cdr3_nt: TGCGCCAGCAGCCACGGGACACTCGAGGGAGAGACCCAGTACTTC; cdr3_aa: CASSHGTLEGETQYF
cdr3_length: 15; v_call: TRBV27; clone_size: once; j_call: TRBJ2-7; d_call: TRBD2; cdr3_nt: TGTGCCAGCAGTCCCCGGACTAGCGGTATCGACGAGCAGTACTTC; cdr3_aa: CASSPRTSGIDEQYF
cdr3_length: 16; v_call: TRBV29-1; clone_size: NA; j_call: TRBJ2-2; d_call: TRBD1; cdr3_nt: TGCAGCGTGGACGCCCCGGGACAGGGTTTAACCGGGGAGCTGTTTTTT; cdr3_aa: CSVDAPGQGLTGELFF
cdr3_length: 14; v_call: TRBV7-9; clone_size: few; j_call: TRBJ2-7; d_call: TRBD1; cdr3_nt: TGTGCCAGCAGCCGTCTACAGGGGGTCCACGAGCAGTACTTC; cdr3_aa: CASSRLQGVHEQYF
cdr3_length: 12; v_call: TRBV14; clone_size: NA; j_call: TRBJ2-1; d_call: NA; cdr3_nt: TGTGCCAGCAGTGGCAGCTACAATGAGCAGTTCTTC; cdr3_aa: CASSGSYNEQFF
cdr3_length: 11; v_call: TRBV28; clone_size: NA; j_call: TRBJ1-5; d_call: NA; cdr3_nt: TGTGCCAGCAGCTCTTATCAGCCCCAGCATTTT; cdr3_aa: CASSSYQPQHF
cdr3_length: 15; v_call: TRBV13; clone_size: NA; j_call: TRBJ2-7; d_call: TRBD2; cdr3_nt: TGTGCCAGCAGCCTAACTAGCGGGGGCTCCTACGAGCAGTACTTC; cdr3_aa: CASSLTSGGSYEQYF
cdr3_length: 15; v_call: TRBV11-2; clone_size: NA; j_call: TRBJ2-3; d_call: TRBD2; cdr3_nt: TGTGCCAGCAGCTTAGGCGGGAGGCCTCAAGATACGCAGTATTTT; cdr3_aa: CASSLGGRPQDTQYF
cdr3_length: 14; v_call: TRBV30; clone_size: NA; j_call: TRBJ1-2; d_call: TRBD1; cdr3_nt: TGTGCCTGGAGCCCCGGACAGGGATCCTATGGCTACACCTTC; cdr3_aa: CAWSPGQGSYGYTF
cdr3_length: 19; v_call: TRBV5-6; clone_size: NA; j_call: TRBJ2-3; d_call: TRBD2; cdr3_nt: TGTGCCAGCAGCCCGAGGGCTAGCGGGGGGCGCCCTCCCTCCGACACGCAGTATTTT; cdr3_aa: CASSPRASGGRPPSDTQYF
cdr3_length: 14; v_call: TRBV7-9; clone_size: few; j_call: TRBJ1-5; d_call: NA; cdr3_nt: TGTGCCAGCAGCTCCGGACAGAGGGATCAGCCCCAGCATTTT; cdr3_aa: CASSSGQRDQPQHF
cdr3_length: 13; v_call: TRBV7-9; clone_size: few; j_call: TRBJ2-7; d_call: NA; cdr3_nt: TGTGCCAGCAGCCGATACGGGTCTGACGAGCAGTACTTC; cdr3_aa: CASSRYGSDEQYF
cdr3_length: 13; v_call: TRBV27; clone_size: NA; j_call: TRBJ2-7; d_call: NA; cdr3_nt: TGTGCCAGCAGTTTCGGGGTTGAAAACGAGCAGTACTTC; cdr3_aa: CASSFGVENEQYF
cdr3_length: 14; v_call: TRBV5-1; clone_size: NA; j_call: TRBJ2-1; d_call: NA; cdr3_nt: TGCGCCAGCAGCTACGGAGGCATCCCCAATGAGCAGTTCTTC; cdr3_aa: CASSYGGIPNEQFF
cdr3_length: 15; v_call: TRBV4-1; clone_size: NA; j_call: TRBJ2-7; d_call: NA; cdr3_nt: TGCGCCAGCAGCCAAGGCCCCCGGGGGGCTCGGGAGCAGTACTTC; cdr3_aa: CASSQGPRGAREQYF
cdr3_length: 14; v_call: TRBV14; clone_size: few; j_call: TRBJ2-3; d_call: NA; cdr3_nt: TGTGCCAGCAGCCCCCAGGGGGGCGCAGATACGCAGTATTTT; cdr3_aa: CASSPQGGADTQYF
cdr3_length: 10; v_call: TRBV11-2; clone_size: NA; j_call: TRBJ2-7; d_call: NA; cdr3_nt: TGTGCCAGCAGCGGACAGCGGTCCTACTTC; cdr3_aa: CASSGQRSYF
cdr3_length: 14; v_call: TRBV19; clone_size: few; j_call: TRBJ2-2; d_call: NA; cdr3_nt: TGTGCCAGTAAGGGAGCGGTTCTCACCGGGGAGCTGTTTTTT; cdr3_aa: CASKGAVLTGELFF
cdr3_length: 15; v_call: TRBV9; clone_size: NA; j_call: TRBJ2-3; d_call: NA; cdr3_nt: TGTGCCAGCAGCGGCCAGACTAGTTTTGAAGATACGCAGTATTTT; cdr3_aa: CASSGQTSFEDTQYF
cdr3_length: 16; v_call: TRBV7-8; clone_size: NA; j_call: TRBJ2-7; d_call: TRBD1; cdr3_nt: TGTGCCAGCAGCTTACAGGGGGCCGGAACGACCTACGAGCAGTACTTC; cdr3_aa: CASSLQGAGTTYEQYF
cdr3_length: 16; v_call: TRBV9; clone_size: NA; j_call: TRBJ2-7; d_call: TRBD1; cdr3_nt: TGTGCCAGCAGCGATGGACAGGGTAGACCGGTTTACGAGCAGTACTTC; cdr3_aa: CASSDGQGRPVYEQYF
cdr3_length: 13; v_call: TRBV29-1; clone_size: NA; j_call: TRBJ2-1; d_call: NA; cdr3_nt: TGCAGCGTTGACCTAACAGGGATCAATGAGCAGTTCTTC; cdr3_aa: CSVDLTGINEQFF
cdr3_length: 14; v_call: TRBV7-9; clone_size: NA; j_call: TRBJ2-7; d_call: TRBD1; cdr3_nt: TGTGCCAGCAGCCTCCGGGACAGCTCCTACGAGCAGTACTTC; cdr3_aa: CASSLRDSSYEQYF
cdr3_length: 16; v_call: TRBV21-1; clone_size: NA; j_call: TRBJ1-5; d_call: NA; cdr3_nt: TGTGCCAGCAGCAAGCGCCGGGACAGGCAAAATCAGCCCCAGCATTTT; cdr3_aa: CASSKRRDRQNQPQHF
cdr3_length: 14; v_call: TRBV7-8; clone_size: once; j_call: TRBJ2-7; d_call: TRBD2; cdr3_nt: TGTGCCAGCAGCGGGACTAGCGGGAGCTACGAGCAGTACTTC; cdr3_aa: CASSGTSGSYEQYF
cdr3_length: 13; v_call: TRBV6-5; clone_size: few; j_call: TRBJ1-1; d_call: NA; cdr3_nt: TGTGCCAGCTGGAGGAGGGGAGGCACTGAAGCTTTCTTT; cdr3_aa: CASWRRGGTEAFF
cdr3_length: 13; v_call: TRBV9; clone_size: NA; j_call: TRBJ2-5; d_call: NA; cdr3_nt: TGTGCCAGCAGCGTAGGCGGAGAGGAGACCCAGTACTTC; cdr3_aa: CASSVGGEETQYF
cdr3_length: 14; v_call: TRBV11-2; clone_size: once; j_call: TRBJ2-5; d_call: NA; cdr3_nt: TGTGCCAGCAGCTTAAGCCCCGGGGGAGAGACCCAGTACTTC; cdr3_aa: CASSLSPGGETQYF
cdr3_length: 16; v_call: TRBV15; clone_size: NA; j_call: TRBJ1-2; d_call: TRBD1; cdr3_nt: TGTGCCACCAGCACCGTCCCAGGGGGGCCTCACTATGGCTACACCTTC; cdr3_aa: CATSTVPGGPHYGYTF
cdr3_length: 18; v_call: TRBV27; clone_size: once; j_call: TRBJ1-4; d_call: NA; cdr3_nt: TGTGCCAGCAGTTTATCCTCAATCTACAGGGTGGCTAATGAAAAACTGTTTTTT; cdr3_aa: CASSLSSIYRVANEKLFF
cdr3_length: 16; v_call: TRBV19; clone_size: NA; j_call: TRBJ1-2; d_call: NA; cdr3_nt: TGTGCCAGTAGTATATGGAGCGTGGACACCATCTATGGCTACACCTTC; cdr3_aa: CASSIWSVDTIYGYTF
cdr3_length: 13; v_call: TRBV6-5; clone_size: NA; j_call: TRBJ1-2; d_call: NA; cdr3_nt: TGTGCCAGCAGTTACTCGGTCAGCTATGGCTACACCTTC; cdr3_aa: CASSYSVSYGYTF
cdr3_length: 12; v_call: TRBV7-9; clone_size: few; j_call: TRBJ1-2; d_call: NA; cdr3_nt: TGTGCCAGCCGGGATCTAACGCTTGGCTACACCTTC; cdr3_aa: CASRDLTLGYTF
cdr3_length: 13; v_call: TRBV4-2; clone_size: NA; j_call: TRBJ2-7; d_call: NA; cdr3_nt: TGTGCCAGCAGCCAAGACTTCCACTGGGAGCAGTACTTC; cdr3_aa: CASSQDFHWEQYF
cdr3_length: 13; v_call: TRBV28; clone_size: few; j_call: TRBJ2-3; d_call: NA; cdr3_nt: TGTGCCAGCAGTCCTACCATACCAGATACGCAGTATTTT; cdr3_aa: CASSPTIPDTQYF
cdr3_length: 15; v_call: TRBV6-6; clone_size: NA; j_call: TRBJ2-5; d_call: TRBD2; cdr3_nt: TGTGCCAGCAGTTACGTCACTAGCGGTCAAGAGACCCAGTACTTC; cdr3_aa: CASSYVTSGQETQYF
cdr3_length: 15; v_call: TRBV7-9; clone_size: once; j_call: TRBJ2-1; d_call: TRBD2; cdr3_nt: TGTGCCAGCAGCGAGGGACTAGCGGGGGCGGGTGAGCAGTTCTTC; cdr3_aa: CASSEGLAGAGEQFF
cdr3_length: 15; v_call: TRBV11-1; clone_size: NA; j_call: TRBJ2-1; d_call: TRBD2; cdr3_nt: TGTGCCAGCAGCTTACCGCTAGCGGTACAGGATGAGCAGTTCTTC; cdr3_aa: CASSLPLAVQDEQFF
cdr3_length: 16; v_call: TRBV9; clone_size: NA; j_call: TRBJ2-3; d_call: TRBD2; cdr3_nt: TGTGCCAGCAGCGCCGAAGCGGGGGGGCGGACAGATACGCAGTATTTT; cdr3_aa: CASSAEAGGRTDTQYF
cdr3_length: 11; v_call: TRBV5-4; clone_size: NA; j_call: TRBJ2-2; d_call: NA; cdr3_nt: TGTGCCAGCAGCTACTCCGGGGAGCTGTTTTTT; cdr3_aa: CASSYSGELFF
cdr3_length: 14; v_call: TRBV28; clone_size: few; j_call: TRBJ1-1; d_call: TRBD1; cdr3_nt: TGTGCCAGCAGTTTGGGACAGGGAGGGACTGAAGCTTTCTTT; cdr3_aa: CASSLGQGGTEAFF
cdr3_length: 14; v_call: TRBV5-1; clone_size: NA; j_call: TRBJ2-7; d_call: TRBD1; cdr3_nt: TGCGCCAGCAGCTGGACAGGGGGCTCCTACGAGCAGTACTTC; cdr3_aa: CASSWTGGSYEQYF
cdr3_length: 16; v_call: TRBV6-1; clone_size: few; j_call: TRBJ2-3; d_call: TRBD2; cdr3_nt: TGTGCCAGCAGTGAATGGGCTAGCGGGAGCACAGATACGCAGTATTTT; cdr3_aa: CASSEWASGSTDTQYF
cdr3_length: 12; v_call: TRBV6-5; clone_size: NA; j_call: TRBJ2-7; d_call: NA; cdr3_nt: TGTGCCAGCAGTCGGGACTCCTACGAGCAGTACTTC; cdr3_aa: CASSRDSYEQYF
cdr3_length: 14; v_call: TRBV27; clone_size: NA; j_call: TRBJ2-1; d_call: TRBD1; cdr3_nt: TGTGCCAGCAGTCCCGGGACAGACTACAATGAGCAGTTCTTC; cdr3_aa: CASSPGTDYNEQFF
cdr3_length: 17; v_call: TRBV4-2; clone_size: NA; j_call: TRBJ1-6; d_call: TRBD1; cdr3_nt: TGTGCCAGCAGCGACAGGGGGGGGAGCTCCTATAATTCACCCCTCCACTTT; cdr3_aa: CASSDRGGSSYNSPLHF
cdr3_length: 15; v_call: TRBV7-2; clone_size: NA; j_call: TRBJ2-7; d_call: TRBD1; cdr3_nt: TGTGCCAGCAGCATTGGACAGGAAACGTCCTACGAGCAGTACTTC; cdr3_aa: CASSIGQETSYEQYF